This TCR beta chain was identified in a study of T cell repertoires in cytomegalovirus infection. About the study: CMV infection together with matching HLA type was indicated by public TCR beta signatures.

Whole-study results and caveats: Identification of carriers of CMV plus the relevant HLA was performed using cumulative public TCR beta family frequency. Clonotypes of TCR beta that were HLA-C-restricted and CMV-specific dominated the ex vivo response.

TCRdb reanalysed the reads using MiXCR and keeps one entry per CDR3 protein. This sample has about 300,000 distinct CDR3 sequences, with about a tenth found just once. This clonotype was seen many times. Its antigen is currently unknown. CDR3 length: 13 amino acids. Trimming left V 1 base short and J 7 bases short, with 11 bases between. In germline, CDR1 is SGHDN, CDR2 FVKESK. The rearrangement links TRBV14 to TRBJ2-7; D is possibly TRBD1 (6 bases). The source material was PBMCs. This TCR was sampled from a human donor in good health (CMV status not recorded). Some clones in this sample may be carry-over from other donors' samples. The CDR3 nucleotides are TGTGCCAGCAGCCAAGCTTACAGGGTTGAGCAGTACTTC. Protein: CASSQAYRVEQYF. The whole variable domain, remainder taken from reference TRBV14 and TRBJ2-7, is EAGVTQFPSHSVIEKGQTVTLRCDPISGHDNLYWYRRVMGKEIKFLLHFVKESKQDESGMPNNRFLAERTGGTYSTLKVQPAELEDSGVYFCASSQAYRVEQYFGPGTRLTVT.